The 10 T cell receptor beta chains listed next were all sequenced from one sample in a study of T cell changes during pregnancy in multiple sclerosis. The table came from immunoSEQ multiplex PCR; TCRdb's copy has only in-frame clones and leaves some out. The sample shows about 93,000 clones, roughly 92% of them seen only once. The sequenced sample was peripheral blood, obtained after pregnancy. Source of these receptors: a female donor with multiple sclerosis, enrolled in a pregnancy study.

This chain connects TRBV11-2 to TRBJ2-5; D possibly corresponds to TRBD2 (6 bases). Between the trimmed V and J ends, which lost 1 base and 1 base, there was a span of 13 bases. The CDR3 has 16 residues. Germline V gene sequence: CDR1 SGHAT, CDR2 FQNNGV. The CDR3 protein is CASSLGALATQETQYF. The CDR3 region has the DNA TGTGCCAGCAGCTTAGGGGCTCTAGCGACCCAAGAGACCCAGTACTTC.

V usage is TRBV4-3 and J usage is TRBJ2-2; D might be TRBD2 (6 bases). The V gene lost 1 base and the J gene lost 1 base, with 13 bases spanning the gap. This CDR3 has 17 amino acids. Looked up from germline, CDR1 is LGHNA and CDR2 is YSLEER. The CDR3 region is CASSQAPGGGNTGELFF. DNA for the CDR3: TGCGCCAGCAGCCAAGCGCCCGGGGGAGGGAACACCGGGGAGCTGTTTTTT.

This chain uses TRBV5-8 with TRBJ1-3, with D possibly being TRBD1 (5 bases). Trimming cost V 4 bases and J 4 bases, with 12 bases left between them. Germline loops: CDR1 SGHTS, CDR2 YDEGEE. There are 14 residues in the CDR3. CDR3 residues: CASSAETEGNTIYF. CDR3 bases: TGTGCCAGCAGCGCGGAGACAGAGGGAAACACCATATATTTT.

The table lists this clone with a count of one. The CDR3 here is CASSPDRVNSPLHF. In DNA form, the CDR3 reads TGCGCCAGCAGCCCCGACAGGGTTAATTCACCCCTCCACTTT. This rearrangement joins TRBV4-3 to TRBJ1-6; 7 bases line up with TRBD1. This CDR3 is 14 amino acids long. The germline V gene has CDR1 LGHNA and CDR2 YSLEER. The J segment lost 6 bases and the V segment lost 4 bases, leaving 3 bases of the junction unmatched.

This clone showed up many times. The rearrangement links TRBV4-2 to TRBJ2-1; 9 nucleotides match TRBD2. The CDR3 length is 16 residues. Looked up from germline, CDR1 is LGHNA and CDR2 is YNFKEQ. The junction had 6 bases not matched to a gene; V was cut back by 0 bases and J by 6 bases. DNA for the CDR3: TGTGCCAGCAGCCAAGAGGGCGGGGGGGAAATCAATGAGCAGTTCTTC. Protein: CASSQEGGGEINEQFF.

J is TRBJ2-7 and V is TRBV9; TRBD1 aligns across 7 bases. The CDR3 spans 15 residues. In germline, CDR1 is SGDLS, CDR2 YYNGEE. V lost 4 bases to trimming and J lost 2 bases; unmatched junction nucleotides: 9. The CDR3 region is CASSLTGDRTYEQYF. The DNA of the CDR3 is TGTGCCAGCAGCCTTACAGGGGATAGGACCTACGAGCAGTACTTC. The variable domain in full, with the rest retrieved from reference TRBV9 and TRBJ2-7, is DSGVTQTPKHLITATGQRVTLRCSPRSGDLSVYWYQQSLDQGLQFLIQYYNGEERAKGNILERFSAQQFPDLHSELNLSSLELGDSALYFCASSLTGDRTYEQYFGPGTRLTVT.

This clone was observed once. The chain employs TRBV6-1 and TRBJ2-3; unclear D gene. The V end was cut by 8 bases, the J end by 0 bases, with 15 bases between. The CDR3 contains 15 residues. Germline CDR1 and CDR2: MNHNS and SASEGT. CDR3 sequence (DNA): TGTGCCAGCGGCCATGACTCCACTAGCACAGATACGCAGTATTTT. This codes for CASGHDSTSTDTQYF.

The rearrangement uses TRBV6-1 and TRBJ1-2; 7 bases are shared with TRBD1. Germline CDR1 is MNHNS and CDR2 is SASEGT. The V and J ends lost 6 bases and 7 bases, in that order; junction bases with no gene match: 11. The CDR3 is made up of 14 amino acids. The CDR3 protein is CASSPGTEGSGYTF. CDR3 sequence (DNA): TGTGCCAGCAGCCCCGGGACAGAAGGCTCTGGCTACACCTTC.

The V call is TRBV6-5, the J call TRBJ2-7, with 7 bases lining up with TRBD2. The germline gives CDR1 MNHEY, CDR2 SVGAGI. Losses at the gene ends were 7 bases for V and 2 bases for J; bases not matched to a gene: 5. This CDR3 has 13 amino acids. CDR3 sequence: CASKREKPYEQYF. CDR3 DNA sequence: TGTGCCAGCAAGCGGGAAAAACCCTACGAGCAGTACTTC.

Concerning this clone: This same CDR3 is encoded by further DNA sequences in the sample. CDR3 amino acids: CASSEVPGEGGYTF. The CDR3 nucleotides read TGTGCCAGCAGTGAAGTCCCGGGGGAGGGCGGCTACACCTTC. The rearrangement joins TRBV6-1 to TRBJ1-2; D may be TRBD1 (5 bases). The V end was cut by 1 base, the J end by 8 bases, with 14 bases between. This CDR3 has 14 residues. Germline V CDR1 and CDR2: MNHNS, SASEGT.